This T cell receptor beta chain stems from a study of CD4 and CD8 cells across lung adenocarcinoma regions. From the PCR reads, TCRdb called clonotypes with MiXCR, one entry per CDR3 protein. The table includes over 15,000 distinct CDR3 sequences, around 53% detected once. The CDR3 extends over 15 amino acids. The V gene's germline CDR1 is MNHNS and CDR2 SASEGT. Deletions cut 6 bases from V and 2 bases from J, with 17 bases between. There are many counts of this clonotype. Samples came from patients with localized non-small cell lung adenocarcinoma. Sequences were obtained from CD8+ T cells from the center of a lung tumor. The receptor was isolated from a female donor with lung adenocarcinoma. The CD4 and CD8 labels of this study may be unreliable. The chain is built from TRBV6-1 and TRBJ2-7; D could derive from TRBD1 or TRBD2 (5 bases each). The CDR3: CASSGLRQNTYEQYF. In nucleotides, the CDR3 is TGTGCCAGCAGCGGACTCAGACAGAATACCTACGAGCAGTACTTC.